This T cell receptor (beta chain) was recorded in a study of response to subunit inactivated influenza vaccine. The CDR3 sequence is 11 residues long. CDR1 and CDR2 (germline): SQVTM, ANQGSEA. Trimming took off 4 bases at V and 4 bases at J, with 7 bases between the two ends. Via MiXCR, TCRdb re-called the RT-PCR reads, giving one row per CDR3 protein. The sample records a few hundred thousand distinct CDR3 sequences, 11% being singletons. This clonotype was observed a handful of times. This same sample was also taken into another study, of T cells expressing NK-cell markers. That investigation notes: Template switching by 5'RACE with UMIs generated the TCR beta cDNA. In the group of eight sequenced donors, seven were HCMV-seropositive and one was seronegative. Top CD8+ clonotypes included the dominant CD3+CD56+NKG2C+ clonotypes in roughly 6 donors.

The TCR was taken from a man in his fifties or sixties who received an inactivated influenza vaccine. The starting material was PBMCs from blood, obtained on the day of vaccination. V gene TRBV29-1 combines with J gene TRBJ1-2; D perhaps matches TRBD1 (5 bases). CDR3: CSVAGGYGYTF. The CDR3 coding sequence is TGCAGCGTTGCCGGGGGCTATGGCTACACCTTC.